Shown below are 23 T cell receptor beta chains from a single sample sequenced in a study of shared clonotypes between healthy human individuals. Here immunoSEQ multiplex PCR was the method, and the copy in TCRdb shows in-frame clones only, minus some. Of 950,000 to 1,300,000 clones listed, around four fifths are singletons. The sample consisted of memory CD4+ T cells sorted from blood. Subset of the sample: CD45RA-negative fraction. Every receptor here comes from a man aged 18 to 35 in good health.

The gene calls are TRBV14 and TRBJ1-6, with 7 bases identical to TRBD1. J gave up 7 bases and V 4 bases, and 4 bases lay outside the gene matches. The CDR3 consists of 14 residues. Germline CDR1 is SGHDN and CDR2 is FVKESK. CDR3 sequence: CASSRQGVNSPLHF. Here the CDR3 DNA reads TGTGCCAGCAGCCGCCAGGGGGTAAATTCACCCCTCCACTTT.

In DNA, the CDR3 is TGTGCCAGCAGTTCGACAGGCTATAGCAATCAGCCCCAGCATTTT. This gives the protein CASSSTGYSNQPQHF. This rearrangement joins TRBV6-5 to TRBJ1-5, with D maybe TRBD1 (6 bases). The CDR3 covers 15 residues. V lost 4 bases, J lost 0 bases, and 10 bases lay in between. In germline, CDR1 is MNHEY, CDR2 SVGAGI.

The V gene is TRBV7-2, the J gene TRBJ2-7; D not resolved. Trimming cost V 0 bases and J 4 bases, with 10 bases left between them. This CDR3 comprises 14 residues. The germline V gene has CDR1 SGHTA and CDR2 FQGNSA. CDR3 loop: CASSLAGLRYEQYF. CDR3 bases: TGTGCCAGCAGCTTAGCTGGGCTGAGGTACGAGCAGTACTTC.

The chain employs TRBV4-1 and TRBJ2-7, with 15 bases fitting TRBD2. Unmatched junction bases numbered 5, after V lost 4 bases and J lost 4 bases. CDR1 is MGHRA, CDR2 YSYEKL, per germline. The CDR3 contains 16 residues. The CDR3 here is CASSPRTSGGEYEQYF. The CDR3 DNA is TGCGCCAGCAGCCCGAGGACTAGCGGGGGGGAATACGAGCAGTACTTC.

The J gene is TRBJ1-3, the V gene TRBV19, with D uncertain. Germline CDR1 and CDR2: LNHDA and SQIVND (reference sequence). The CDR3 has 13 residues. Trimming took 3 bases from V and 4 from J, leaving 7 bases between them. The CDR3 loop reads CASSILRGNTIYF. As DNA, the CDR3 is TGTGCCAGTAGTATCCTCAGGGGAAACACCATATATTTT.

The chain couples TRBV11-2 to TRBJ2-2, with TRBD2 identical over 12 bases. The length of the CDR3 is 16 residues. Germline CDR1 SGHAT, CDR2 FQNNGV. Trimming at V came to 1 base and at J to 5 bases, leaving 2 bases not matched to a gene. The CDR3 DNA reads TGTGCCAGCAGCTTAGCGGGACTAGCGGGTACCGGGGAGCTGTTTTTT. Residues: CASSLAGLAGTGELFF.

The chain uses TRBV6-5 and TRBJ2-1, with D unresolved. Looked up from germline, CDR1 is MNHEY and CDR2 is SVGAGI. The CDR3 is 14 amino acids. V was pared by 6 bases and J by 2 bases, with 11 bases between. In nucleotides, the CDR3 is TGTGCCAGCAGACTGACGGAGACCTACAATGAGCAGTTCTTC. Protein product: CASRLTETYNEQFF.

This chain links TRBV7-2 with TRBJ2-7; the D gene is possibly TRBD2 (6 bases). CDR1 and CDR2 (germline): SGHTA, FQGNSA. The CDR3 totals 15 residues. Trimming took off 1 base at V and 7 bases at J, with 17 bases between the two ends. The CDR3 region has the DNA TGTGCCAGCAGCTTAGGTTCGACGGGGGTTAGGGAGCAGTACTTC. It encodes CASSLGSTGVREQYF.

The rearrangement uses TRBV12-5 and TRBJ2-7; 10 positions agree with TRBD1. CDR1 is LGHNT, CDR2 FRNRAP, per germline. The CDR3 is 16 amino acids. V lost 4 bases and J lost 6; bases outside the gene matches: 12. The CDR3 spells CASGSTAGGTGVEQYF. CDR3 nucleotide sequence: TGTGCTAGTGGTTCCACCGCTGGGGGGACAGGGGTCGAGCAGTACTTC.

This rearrangement joins TRBV27 to TRBJ1-5; D is perhaps TRBD1 (5 bases). CDR1 and CDR2 from the germline V gene are MNHEY and SMNVEV (reference sequence). Trimming cost V 1 base and J 5 bases, with 9 bases left between them. CDR3 length equals 14 residues. CDR3 sequence: CASSLWQGDQPQHF. CDR3 bases: TGTGCCAGCAGTTTATGGCAGGGTGATCAGCCCCAGCATTTT.

The V gene is TRBV19, the J gene TRBJ2-3; 8 nucleotides match TRBD2. V shed 9 bases and J 3 bases; nucleotides not matched to a gene: 5. Germline V CDR1 and CDR2: LNHDA, SQIVND (reference sequence). The CDR3 totals 13 residues. The CDR3 here is CARERETTDTQYF. The CDR3 region has the DNA TGTGCCAGGGAGCGGGAGACGACAGATACGCAGTATTTT.

V is TRBV9 and J is TRBJ1-2, with TRBD1 as a possible D gene (6 bases). Germline V gene sequence: CDR1 SGDLS, CDR2 YYNGEE. The V gene lost 4 bases and the J gene lost 3 bases, with 16 bases spanning the gap. There are 15 residues in the CDR3. The CDR3 sequence: CASSPRGGRDYGYTF. The CDR3 DNA follows: TGTGCCAGCAGCCCCCGAGGGGGTCGGGACTATGGCTACACCTTC.

The chain joins TRBV6-6 to TRBJ1-5; D possibly corresponds to TRBD1 (5 bases). Germline V gene data show CDR1 as MNHNY and CDR2 as SVGAGI (reference sequence). The CDR3 runs 13 residues. Trimming stripped 6 bases from V and 4 bases from J, with 10 bases between. CDR3 DNA: TGTGCCAGCAGGCCAGGGAATAATCAGCCCCAGCATTTT. Protein sequence: CASRPGNNQPQHF.

The chain uses TRBV6-5 and TRBJ1-1; D perhaps matches TRBD1 (5 bases). The CDR3 spans 13 residues. Trimming left V 8 bases short and J 1 base short, with 11 bases between. Germline V gene data show CDR1 as MNHEY and CDR2 as SVGAGI. The CDR3 region has the DNA TGTGCCAGCCGGGACGGGACGAACACTGAAGCTTTCTTT. It codes for CASRDGTNTEAFF.

The gene calls are TRBV5-1 and TRBJ1-5, with D perhaps matching TRBD1 (5 bases). Germline V gene lookup returns CDR1 SGHRS and CDR2 YFSETQ. The CDR3 runs to 15 residues. Trimming took off 3 bases at V and 6 bases at J, with 16 bases between the two ends. CDR3 nucleotides: TGCGCCAGCAGCTGGGATGGGGGTTCGGCTCAGCCCCAGCATTTT. It translates to CASSWDGGSAQPQHF.

The chain employs TRBV19 and TRBJ1-5, with 7 bases that match TRBD1. Germline V CDR1 and CDR2: LNHDA, SQIVND (reference sequence). J lost 1 base, V lost 6 bases, and 6 bases had no gene match. This CDR3 comprises 15 residues. For the CDR3, the DNA is TGTGCCAGTAGGATAACAGGGGACAGCAATCAGCCCCAGCATTTT. Protein product: CASRITGDSNQPQHF.

The chain combines TRBV6-6 with TRBJ2-3, with TRBD2 identical over 7 bases. Germline V gene data show CDR1 as MNHNY and CDR2 as SVGAGI (reference sequence). The CDR3 is 14 residues long. J lost 6 bases, V lost 5 bases, and 8 bases had no gene match. This CDR3 is CASSRLAGRDTQYF. CDR3 nucleotide sequence: TGTGCCAGCAGTCGCCTGGCCGGGAGGGATACGCAGTATTTT.

V and J are TRBV6-1 and TRBJ1-6; 10 nucleotides align to TRBD1. The CDR3 totals 15 residues. In germline, CDR1 is MNHNS, CDR2 SASEGT. V gave up 6 bases and J gave up 8 bases; unmatched junction bases: 7. As DNA, the CDR3 is TGTGCCAGCAGCCTTTCCGACAGGGGGCATTCACCCCTCCACTTT. Its protein is CASSLSDRGHSPLHF.

The chain has TRBV30 and TRBJ2-5; TRBD2 matches at 10 bases. Losses at the gene ends were 5 bases for V and 4 bases for J; bases not matched to a gene: 13. The CDR3 contains 16 residues. Germline CDR1 is GTSNPN and CDR2 is SVGIG (reference sequence). The CDR3, as DNA: TGTGCCTGGGGCCGAGAAGCGGGAGGGCCGAGAGAGACCCAGTACTTC. Amino acids: CAWGREAGGPRETQYF.

The chain uses TRBV2 and TRBJ1-4; 10 bases fit TRBD1. This CDR3 is 14 amino acids long. Germline loops: CDR1 SNHLY, CDR2 FYNNEI. The V gene end was trimmed by 7 bases and the J gene end by 8 bases; junction bases not matched to a gene: 7. The CDR3 nucleotides are TGTGCCAGCATTCCGGGACAGGGGAGGGAAAAACTGTTTTTT. This translates into CASIPGQGREKLFF. Using reference TRBV2 and TRBJ1-4 for the parts outside the CDR3, the full variable domain is EPEVTQTPSHQVTQMGQEVILRCVPISNHLYFYWYRQILGQKVEFLVSFYNNEISEKSEIFDDQFSVERPDGSNFTLKIRSTKLEDSAMYFCASIPGQGREKLFFGSGTQLSVL.

This clone was observed a few times. V is TRBV6-5 and J is TRBJ1-1; D is unresolved. The CDR3 loop spans 12 amino acids. Germline V CDR1 and CDR2: MNHEY, SVGAGI. The V end lost 0 bases, the J end lost 8 bases, and 7 bases lay between the germline ends. CDR3 sequence: CASSYSGAEAFF. CDR3 DNA sequence: TGTGCCAGCAGTTACTCAGGTGCGGAAGCTTTCTTT.

The chain joins TRBV5-4 to TRBJ2-3; possible D gene TRBD1, 5 bases. Germline CDR1 and CDR2: SGHNT and YYREEE (reference sequence). Trimming stripped 5 bases from V and 0 bases from J, with 10 bases between. This CDR3 has 14 residues. The CDR3 sequence is CASSRRQSTDTQYF. CDR3 nucleotides: TGTGCCAGCAGTCGGAGACAGAGCACAGATACGCAGTATTTT.

The chain has TRBV11-2 and TRBJ2-1; 11 bases agree with TRBD1. Unmatched junction bases numbered 5, after V lost 4 bases and J lost 3 bases. This CDR3 contains 16 residues. Looked up from germline, CDR1 is SGHAT and CDR2 is FQNNGV. This CDR3 reads CASSSTGTGGYNEQFF. CDR3 bases: TGTGCCAGCAGCTCCACCGGGACAGGGGGCTACAATGAGCAGTTCTTC.